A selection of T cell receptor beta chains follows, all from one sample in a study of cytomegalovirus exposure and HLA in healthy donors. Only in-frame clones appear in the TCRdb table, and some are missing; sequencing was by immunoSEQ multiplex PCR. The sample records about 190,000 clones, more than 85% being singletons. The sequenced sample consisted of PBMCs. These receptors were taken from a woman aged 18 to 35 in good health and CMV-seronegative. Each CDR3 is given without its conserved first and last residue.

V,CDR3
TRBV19,ASRDRVYGGRGEKLF
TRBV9,ASSAIAGYSTGELF
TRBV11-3,ASSLGPQGGNEQY
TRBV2,ASSRGQANEKLF
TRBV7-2,ASSRGQGAGNTEAF
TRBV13,ASSRAGQGLHYGYT
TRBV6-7,ATTEGNVQGLETYEQY
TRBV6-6,ASSYGRLPQETQY
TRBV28,ASSLERDRGQDQPQH
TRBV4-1,ASSRGLSLEVNTEAF
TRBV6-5,ASRTGISNQPQH
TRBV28,ASSFGQELHNEKLF
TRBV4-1,ASSQDRARGRQPQH
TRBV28,ASSLQGGF
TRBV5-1,ASSPGSASGNTIY
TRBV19,ASTGQGNTGELF
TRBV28,ASSPGSGNTIY
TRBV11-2,ASSLEPAGVSYEQY
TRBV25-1,ASRGDRDTGELF
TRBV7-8,ASSSLAAPSYEQY
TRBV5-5,ASSSPGFNEQF
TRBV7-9,ASTRNNEQF
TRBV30,AWSEREGDGYT
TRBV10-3,AIRPAGEDRETQY
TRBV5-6,ASSSAGNNQPQH
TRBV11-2,ASSLLAGGQETQY
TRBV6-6,ASSYSARPRAGELF
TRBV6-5,ASSYQDSRYTEAF
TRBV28,ASNQRQGARETQY
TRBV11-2,ASSLGQSYEQY
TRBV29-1,SVEGQDGDYGYT
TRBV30,AWSVGGLQNIQY
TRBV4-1,ASSNQGAGTEAF
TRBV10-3,AIRQDSRELF
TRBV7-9,ASSPRGMSTDTQY
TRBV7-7,ASSLVTTDTQY
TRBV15,ATSRWTGGNQPQH
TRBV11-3,ASSSSAGIDNEQF
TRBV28,ASSLPGSVGYGYT
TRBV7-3,ASSLGSGRAYNEQF
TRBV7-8,ASSLAVLTTTGELF
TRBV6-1,ASSDRDSSSYNEQF
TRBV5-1,ASSLAGETYNEQF
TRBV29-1,SVVGTSATSTDTQY
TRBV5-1,ASSPLGRSEAF
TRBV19,ASNRLGTANYGYT
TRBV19,ASIPGQNTEAF
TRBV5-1,ASSLAGGSTEAF
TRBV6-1,ASSERQDNQPQH
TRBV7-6,ASSLAGGNEQF
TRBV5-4,ASSLVGTDYGYT
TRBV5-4,ASSQDRGFSGNTIY
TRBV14,ANSSLGTTVGEQY
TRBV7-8,ASSPGQANTEAF
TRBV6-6,ASSYQGQDYGYT
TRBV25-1,ASSEFPDMMGANVLT
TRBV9,ASSAGQPGANVLT
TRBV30,AWGTLYNEQF
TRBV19,ASKTSGDYNEQF
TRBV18,ASSPDRAQPQH